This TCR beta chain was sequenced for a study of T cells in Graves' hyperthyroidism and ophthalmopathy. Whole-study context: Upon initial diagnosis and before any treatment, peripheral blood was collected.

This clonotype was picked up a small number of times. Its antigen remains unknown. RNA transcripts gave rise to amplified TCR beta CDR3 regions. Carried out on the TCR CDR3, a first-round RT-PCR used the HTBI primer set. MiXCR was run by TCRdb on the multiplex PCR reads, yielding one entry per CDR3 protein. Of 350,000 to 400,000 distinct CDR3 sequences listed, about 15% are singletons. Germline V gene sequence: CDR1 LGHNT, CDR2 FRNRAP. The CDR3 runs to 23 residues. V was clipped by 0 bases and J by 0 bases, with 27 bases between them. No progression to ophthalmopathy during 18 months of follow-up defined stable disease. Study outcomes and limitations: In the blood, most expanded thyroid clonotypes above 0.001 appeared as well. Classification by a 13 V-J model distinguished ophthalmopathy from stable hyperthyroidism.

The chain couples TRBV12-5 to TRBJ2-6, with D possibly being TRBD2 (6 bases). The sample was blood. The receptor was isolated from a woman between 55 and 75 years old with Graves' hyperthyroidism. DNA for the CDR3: TGTGCTAGTGGTTTGGTATTCCGCGGAGGGACCTATCGACCAGACTCTGGGGCCAACGTCCTGACTTTC. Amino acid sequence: CASGLVFRGGTYRPDSGANVLTF.